This is a list of T cell receptor beta chains from one sample in a study of beta chain features in type 1 diabetes. The protocol was immunoSEQ multiplex PCR, while the TCRdb copy is restricted to in-frame clones and leaves out a portion. The sample includes roughly 310,000 clones, 11% seen only once; the top ten take roughly 0.016%. The sequenced material came from naive CD4+ T cells from blood. The source is a woman aged 25 to 45 in good health. Each CDR3 is given with its conserved first and last residue. The order of the fields is V gene, clone size, D gene, J gene, CDR3 protein, CDR3 DNA. A D gene is named only where the DNA matches it firmly. A row's size may be missing; if present it is once, few, many or a size class.

TRBV7-2	.	.	TRBJ1-1	CASSLRGWTEAFF	TGCGCCAGCAGCCTAAGAGGATGGACTGAAGCTTTCTTT
TRBV30	few	.	TRBJ1-1	CAWSVAGGTEAFF	TGTGCCTGGAGCGTCGCGGGAGGCACTGAAGCTTTCTTT
TRBV9	.	TRBD2	TRBJ2-1	CASSVGSGVVYNEQFF	TGTGCCAGCAGCGTAGGTAGCGGGGTCGTCTACAATGAGCAGTTCTTC
TRBV18	.	TRBD1	TRBJ2-7	CASSPGQGVYEQYF	TGTGCCAGCTCACCGGGACAGGGGGTTTACGAGCAGTACTTC
TRBV7-9	.	.	TRBJ1-2	CASSLAQGNYGYTF	TGTGCCAGCAGCTTAGCACAGGGAAACTATGGCTACACCTTC
TRBV7-8	few	TRBD1	TRBJ1-1	CASLAYLDRGKMRNTEAFF	TGTGCCAGCCTGGCCTACTTAGACAGGGGGAAGATGCGGAACACTGAAGCTTTCTTT
TRBV30	.	.	TRBJ1-1	CAWSMIPLGAEAFF	TGTGCCTGGAGTATGATCCCTCTGGGAGCTGAAGCTTTCTTT
TRBV25-1	.	.	TRBJ1-2	CASSELEGGYTF	TGTGCCAGCAGTGAATTAGAGGGTGGCTACACCTTC
TRBV13	.	.	TRBJ2-7	CASSFPARSYEQYF	TGTGCCAGCAGCTTTCCGGCGAGGTCCTACGAGCAGTACTTC
TRBV25-1	.	.	TRBJ2-3	CASMREYTDTQYF	TGTGCCAGCATGAGGGAATACACAGATACGCAGTATTTT
TRBV27	few	.	TRBJ1-4	CASRAGNNEKLFF	TGTGCCAGCAGAGCAGGAAATAATGAAAAACTGTTTTTT
TRBV7-2	.	.	TRBJ2-5	CASSLYSPQETQYF	TGTGCCAGCAGCTTGTACAGTCCGCAAGAGACCCAGTACTTC
TRBV30	few	.	TRBJ2-1	CAWSVSSSYNEQFF	TGTGCCTGGAGTGTTTCTAGCTCCTACAATGAGCAGTTCTTC
TRBV18	few	TRBD1	TRBJ2-4	CASSPRTGQGSLAKNIQYF	TGTGCCAGCTCACCAAGAACGGGACAGGGCTCTCTAGCCAAAAACATTCAGTACTTC
TRBV18	few	TRBD2	TRBJ2-7	CASEPGTSGSYEQYF	TGTGCCAGCGAACCCGGGACTAGCGGCTCCTACGAGCAGTACTTC
TRBV7-9	few	.	TRBJ2-3	CASSPQGPQYF	TGTGCCAGCAGCCCCCAGGGTCCGCAGTATTTT
TRBV7-6	.	.	TRBJ2-1	CASSPLGAYNEQFF	TGTGCCAGCAGCCCCCTAGGGGCATACAATGAGCAGTTCTTC
TRBV2	.	.	TRBJ2-2	CASSALQGSTGELFF	TGTGCCAGCAGTGCCTTGCAGGGGTCCACCGGGGAGCTGTTTTTT
TRBV25-1	.	TRBD1	TRBJ2-3	CASSNPSGQGAVRDTQYF	TGTGCCAGCAGTAACCCCTCGGGACAGGGGGCGGTGAGGGATACGCAGTATTTT
TRBV18	.	.	TRBJ2-7	CASSLGTPDNSYEQYF	TGTGCCAGCTCATTAGGGACACCAGATAACTCCTACGAGCAGTACTTC
TRBV9	few	.	TRBJ1-5	CASSVGAGIQPQHF	TGTGCCAGCAGCGTAGGGGCAGGAATTCAGCCCCAGCATTTT
TRBV2	.	TRBD2	TRBJ2-3	CASSALAGGRVTDTQYF	TGTGCCAGCAGTGCCTTAGCGGGAGGGAGGGTCACAGATACGCAGTATTTT
TRBV7-9	.	TRBD2	TRBJ2-7	CASSWGLAGSYEQYF	TGTGCCAGCAGCTGGGGACTAGCGGGATCGTACGAGCAGTACTTC
TRBV18	few	.	TRBJ2-6	CASSPTGYRSSGANVLTF	TGTGCCAGCTCACCTACAGGGTATAGAAGCTCTGGGGCCAACGTCCTGACTTTC
TRBV28	.	.	TRBJ2-7	CASSPPDSVENEQYF	TGTGCCAGCAGTCCCCCCGACAGCGTTGAAAACGAGCAGTACTTC
TRBV7-2	.	.	TRBJ2-7	CASSLGVAYEQYF	TGTGCCAGCAGCTTGGGAGTCGCCTACGAGCAGTACTTC
TRBV27	.	TRBD2	TRBJ2-7	CASSPGTRHEQYF	TGTGCCAGCAGTCCGGGGACTAGACACGAGCAGTACTTC
TRBV25-1	few	TRBD2	TRBJ2-1	CASSNGRGANNEQFF	TGTGCCAGCAGTAACGGGAGGGGGGCGAACAATGAGCAGTTCTTC
TRBV9	few	.	TRBJ2-1	CASSLLTGDNYNEQFF	TGTGCCAGCAGCCTTCTGACAGGAGATAATTACAATGAGCAGTTCTTC
TRBV18	few	.	TRBJ1-4	CASSPQVGPGATNEKLFF	TGTGCCAGCTCACCGCAAGTCGGTCCAGGTGCAACTAATGAAAAACTGTTTTTT
TRBV5-4	few	TRBD1	TRBJ2-2	CASSRGQGRDGELFF	TGTGCCAGCAGCCGTGGACAGGGGCGCGACGGGGAGCTGTTTTTT
TRBV5-1	few	TRBD1	TRBJ2-7	CASSLDRGPYEQYF	TGCGCCAGCAGCTTGGACAGGGGCCCCTACGAGCAGTACTTC
TRBV18	few	.	TRBJ2-1	CASSRGVSGENEQFF	TGTGCCAGCTCACGCGGCGTGTCAGGGGAAAATGAGCAGTTCTTC
TRBV4-2	few	.	TRBJ2-2	CASSHPSGGNTGELFF	TGTGCCAGCAGCCACCCCAGCGGAGGGAACACCGGGGAGCTGTTTTTT
TRBV18	.	.	TRBJ2-5	CASSVRGLETQYF	TGTGCCAGCTCGGTCAGGGGCTTGGAGACCCAGTACTTC
TRBV5-1	few	TRBD1	TRBJ2-2	CASSAYPRGTGELFF	TGCGCCAGCAGCGCCTACCCCAGGGGGACCGGGGAGCTGTTTTTT
TRBV29-1	.	.	TRBJ1-5	CSVASGSSNQPQHF	TGCAGCGTTGCTAGTGGTAGTAGCAATCAGCCCCAGCATTTT
TRBV27	.	.	TRBJ1-2	CASWDSVGYTF	TGTGCCAGCTGGGACTCGGTCGGCTACACCTTC
TRBV18	.	.	TRBJ2-1	CASSPGGGGAGPPNEQFF	TGTGCCAGCTCACCGGGTGGAGGGGGCGCTGGGCCCCCCAATGAGCAGTTCTTC
TRBV28	.	.	TRBJ2-7	CASRGRQLHYEQYF	TGTGCCAGCAGGGGAAGACAGCTTCACTACGAGCAGTACTTC
TRBV7-2	few	.	TRBJ2-5	CASSLEQGFFETQYF	TGTGCCAGCAGCTTAGAACAGGGTTTTTTTGAGACCCAGTACTTC
TRBV7-3	few	.	TRBJ2-6	CASSIPGSPGGANVLTF	TGTGCCAGCAGCATACCGGGATCCCCGGGAGGGGCCAACGTCCTGACTTTC
TRBV6-5	few	TRBD2	TRBJ2-5	CASSRRVAGETQYF	TGTGCCAGCAGCCGACGGGTAGCGGGAGAGACCCAGTACTTC
TRBV29-1	few	.	TRBJ2-3	CSVAGGIRGDTQYF	TGCAGCGTTGCGGGTGGGATCCGAGGGGATACGCAGTATTTT
TRBV6-7	few	TRBD1	TRBJ2-2	CASATGAEELFF	TGTGCCAGCGCCACAGGGGCCGAGGAGCTGTTTTTT
TRBV18	few	TRBD2	TRBJ2-2	CASSPPTSGINTGELFF	TGTGCCAGCTCACCCCCGACTAGCGGGATTAACACCGGGGAGCTGTTTTTT
TRBV19	few	.	TRBJ1-5	CASSTRLGDSNQPQHF	TGTGCCAGTAGTACTCGCCTCGGGGATAGCAATCAGCCCCAGCATTTT
TRBV19	.	TRBD2	TRBJ2-1	CASRRREWDNEQFF	TGTGCCAGTCGCCGGCGGGAGTGGGACAATGAGCAGTTCTTC
TRBV29-1	few	TRBD2	TRBJ2-5	CSVDRLAGDTETQYF	TGCAGCGTTGATAGACTAGCGGGAGACACGGAGACCCAGTACTTC